One and the same sample provided the 21 T cell receptor beta chains below, sequenced in a study of spatial heterogeneity in lung cancer. The time point was: sample taken at primary tumor resection. Unsorted whole RNA samples from tumor, nontumor lung or frozen PBMC were sequenced. TCRdb re-analysed the 5' RACE reads in MiXCR, keeping a single row per CDR3 protein. The sample includes some 83,000 distinct CDR3 sequences, approximately 20% of them seen just once. Sample: PBMCs, taken at surgery. The origin of the receptors is a male donor with early-stage non-small cell lung cancer.

This clonotype was recorded many times. This chain connects TRBV29-1 to TRBJ1-1; 10 positions agree with TRBD1. V lost 6 bases and J lost 3; bases outside the gene matches: 7. This CDR3 comprises 14 residues. CDR1 is SQVTM, CDR2 ANQGSEA, per germline. The CDR3 sequence: CSVGTGAGDTEAFF. DNA for the CDR3: TGCAGCGTGGGGACAGGGGCAGGCGACACTGAAGCTTTCTTT.

The V call is TRBV28, the J call TRBJ2-1; 10 positions match TRBD2. With V trimmed by 6 bases and J by 7 bases, 9 bases remained unmatched. The germline gives CDR1 MDHEN, CDR2 SYDVKM. This CDR3 region has 15 residues. CDR3 sequence: CASRSSGRVRNEQFF. The CDR3 bases are TGTGCCAGCAGATCGAGCGGGAGGGTAAGGAATGAGCAGTTCTTC.

Note on this clonotype: This may be a read error: a much more frequent sequence differs by one nucleotide. The chain couples TRBV12-3 or TRBV12-4 to TRBJ1-1; perhaps TRBD1 as D (6 bases). There are 15 residues in the CDR3. Trimming took 5 bases from V and 3 from J, leaving 16 bases between them. DNA of the CDR3: TGTGCCAGCAGTCTAGGGGGGGACCTGTACACTGAAGCTTTCTTT. Amino acid sequence: CASSLGGDLYTEAFF.

V and J are TRBV9 and TRBJ1-2; TRBD1 is a possible D gene (6 bases). The CDR3 spans 13 residues. V was cut by 4 bases and J by 8 bases, with 15 bases left in between. Looked up from germline, CDR1 is SGDLS and CDR2 is YYNGEE. The CDR3 DNA sequence: TGTGCCAGCAGCCCGACAGGCCTATGGGGCTACACCTTC. Residues: CASSPTGLWGYTF. Full variable domain (missing parts from reference TRBV9 and TRBJ1-2): DSGVTQTPKHLITATGQRVTLRCSPRSGDLSVYWYQQSLDQGLQFLIQYYNGEERAKGNILERFSAQQFPDLHSELNLSSLELGDSALYFCASSPTGLWGYTFGSGTRLTVV.

The CDR3 is CAIKSDRGSSYEQYF. CDR3 DNA sequence: TGTGCCATCAAATCGGACAGGGGAAGCTCCTACGAGCAGTACTTC. The rearrangement uses TRBV10-3 and TRBJ2-7; 9 nucleotides line up with TRBD1. The germline V gene has CDR1 ENHRY and CDR2 SYGVKD. This CDR3 is built from 15 residues. Trimming at V came to 7 bases and at J to 0 bases, leaving 7 bases not matched to a gene.

This clonotype was recorded many times. The chain uses TRBV29-1 and TRBJ2-1; 8 bases align to TRBD2. The CDR3 length is 16 residues. Trimming at V came to 6 bases and at J to 5 bases, leaving 15 bases not matched to a gene. Germline V gives CDR1 SQVTM, CDR2 ANQGSEA. The CDR3: CSVGPLSGRTDNEQFF. The CDR3 DNA reads as TGCAGCGTCGGACCACTAAGCGGGAGAACTGACAATGAGCAGTTCTTC.

The J gene is TRBJ2-7, the V gene TRBV28, with D perhaps TRBD2 (7 bases). Germline values: CDR1 MDHEN, CDR2 SYDVKM. The length of the CDR3 is 16 residues. Between the trimmed V and J ends, which lost 2 bases and 4 bases, there was a span of 18 bases. CDR3 region: CASSLTGGQIGYEQYF. The CDR3 DNA sequence: TGTGCCAGCAGTTTAACGGGGGGACAAATCGGGTACGAGCAGTACTTC.

This rearrangement joins TRBV7-9 to TRBJ2-1, with 14 bases that match TRBD2. In germline, CDR1 is SEHNR, CDR2 FQNEAQ (reference sequence). CDR3 length equals 18 residues. Trimming took 4 bases from V and 8 from J; bases not matched to a gene: 13. The CDR3 nucleotides are TGTGCCAGCAGCTCCCTGGCCGGGACTAGCGGGAGATGGCATGAGCAGTTCTTC. Its protein is CASSSLAGTSGRWHEQFF.

The sample holds many counts of this clonotype. The gene calls are TRBV4-3 and TRBJ1-1, with D uncertain. The CDR3 extends over 13 amino acids. V lost 1 base to trimming and J lost 6 bases, with 9 bases between them. Germline lookup yields CDR1 LGHNA and CDR2 YSLEER. This chain's CDR3 is CASSQVMRAEAFF. The CDR3 bases are TGCGCCAGCAGCCAAGTAATGAGGGCTGAAGCTTTCTTT.

The chain is built from TRBV29-1 and TRBJ2-5; 8 positions match TRBD1. Germline loops: CDR1 SQVTM, CDR2 ANQGSEA. Germline trimming cut 3 bases from V and 5 bases from J; bases unmatched to any gene: 5. This CDR3 comprises 13 residues. CDR3 DNA sequence: TGCAGCGTTGATTATACAGGGGGGGAGACCCAGTACTTC. Its translation is CSVDYTGGETQYF.

This chain joins TRBV5-4 and TRBJ2-7; 7 nucleotides line up with TRBD1. Trimming at V came to 4 bases and at J to 7 bases, leaving 8 bases not matched to a gene. Per the germline V gene, CDR1 is SGHNT and CDR2 is YYREEE (reference sequence). CDR3 length: 13 amino acids. The DNA for the CDR3 is TGTGCCAGCAGCCCCCGGGACAGCTATGAGCAGTACTTC. Translated, it gives CASSPRDSYEQYF.

This clonotype was detected only a few times. This rearrangement joins TRBV20-1 to TRBJ2-7; 8 bases match TRBD2. The V segment lost 3 bases and the J segment 5 bases; nucleotides outside the gene matches: 18. The CDR3 totals 17 residues. Per the germline V gene, CDR1 is DFQATT and CDR2 is SNEGSKA (reference sequence). The CDR3 DNA follows: TGCAGTGCTAGGCCCTTTAGCGGGAATGGTTTAGTTGACGAGCAGTACTTC. As protein: CSARPFSGNGLVDEQYF.

The rearrangement links TRBV7-2 to TRBJ2-1; TRBD1 might be the D (5 bases). V lost 0 bases and J 4 bases, leaving 7 bases between the germline ends. CDR1 is SGHTA, CDR2 FQGNSA, per germline. This CDR3 contains 14 residues. CDR3 DNA sequence: TGTGCCAGCAGCTTAGCGGACAAGTACAATGAGCAGTTCTTC. Its protein is CASSLADKYNEQFF.

The genes are TRBV9 and TRBJ2-5, with D perhaps TRBD1 (5 bases). Germline V CDR1 and CDR2: SGDLS, YYNGEE. The CDR3 runs to 13 residues. The V end was cut by 4 bases, the J end by 3 bases, with 10 bases between. The CDR3 is CASSLTVKETQYF. In DNA, the CDR3 is TGTGCCAGCAGCTTGACAGTAAAAGAGACCCAGTACTTC.

V usage is TRBV11-3 and J usage is TRBJ2-2; D unclear. The CDR3 has 14 residues. Trimming took off 5 bases at V and 7 bases at J, with 14 bases between the two ends. Per germline, CDR1 SGHNT and CDR2 YENEEA. The CDR3 DNA sequence: TGTGCCAGCAGCCCCGGTTCAGTAGGCGGGGAGCTGTTTTTT. Translation gives CASSPGSVGGELFF.

The chain carries TRBV20-1 and TRBJ2-1, with no clear D. The V gene's germline CDR1 is DFQATT and CDR2 SNEGSKA (reference sequence). Trimming took 4 bases from V and 5 from J, leaving 12 bases between them. CDR3 length: 13 residues. In DNA, the CDR3 is TGCAGTGCTATCCTCGATGTGGACAATGAGCAGTTCTTC. It translates to CSAILDVDNEQFF.

The rearrangement uses TRBV2 and TRBJ2-5, with 11 bases matching TRBD2. CDR1 is SNHLY and CDR2 is FYNNEI in the germline V gene. After removal of 8 bases from V and 7 bases from J, the junction contained 9 bases not matched to a gene. The CDR3 loop spans 14 amino acids. CDR3 sequence: CASAMTSGEGTQYF. CDR3 DNA sequence: TGTGCCAGCGCCATGACTAGCGGGGAGGGGACCCAGTACTTC. Combining the CDR3 with reference TRBV2 and TRBJ2-5 gives the whole variable domain EPEVTQTPSHQVTQMGQEVILRCVPISNHLYFYWYRQILGQKVEFLVSFYNNEISEKSEIFDDQFSVERPDGSNFTLKIRSTKLEDSAMYFCASAMTSGEGTQYFGPGTRLLVL.

The V and J genes are TRBV7-2 and TRBJ2-3, with TRBD1 matching over 11 bases. V lost 5 bases, J lost 6 bases, and 10 bases stayed unmatched. The CDR3 length is 16 residues. CDR1 is SGHTA and CDR2 is FQGNSA in the germline V gene. The CDR3 protein is CASSPDRGRILDTQYF. CDR3 in DNA: TGTGCCAGCAGCCCGGACAGGGGGCGAATTTTGGATACGCAGTATTTT.

This clonotype was counted ten times or more. V usage is TRBV28 and J usage is TRBJ1-1; weak D call: TRBD1 (6 bases). The CDR3 totals 18 residues. Between the trimmed V and J ends, which lost 5 bases and 3 bases, there was a span of 25 bases. Germline CDR1 reads MDHEN; CDR2 reads SYDVKM. CDR3 sequence: CASSLTVWNQGKYTEAFF. The CDR3 DNA follows: TGTGCCAGCAGTCTTACCGTATGGAACCAGGGGAAGTACACTGAAGCTTTCTTT.

This clonotype appeared a few times. The rearrangement links TRBV12-2 to TRBJ1-5; the D call TRBD1 from the table was never checked on the DNA. TRBV12-2 is deemed a pseudogene. This CDR3 contains 16 residues. CDR3 sequence (DNA): TGTGCAAGTCGCAAAGGGGACAGACTATCCGGTCAGCCCCAGCATTTT. Translated: CASRKGDRLSGQPQHF.

The V and J genes are TRBV10-3 and TRBJ2-3; unclear D gene. The germline V and J ends were trimmed by 3 bases and 1 base, with 5 bases remaining between them. The CDR3 covers 13 residues. Germline CDR1 reads ENHRY; CDR2 reads SYGVKD. CDR3 in DNA: TGTGCCATCAGTGAAGACGGCACAGATACGCAGTATTTT. It specifies CAISEDGTDTQYF.